This entry features one T cell receptor beta chain sequence. This specimen comes from a study of metastatic and nonmetastatic thyroid tumors. All patients reached thyroid surgery having received no treatment beforehand. TCRdb redid the clone calls on the PCR reads using MiXCR. The sample has about 40,000 clones; roughly 11% are singletons. V gave up 0 bases and J gave up 3 bases, with 9 bases separating them. This CDR3 region has 13 residues. CDR1 is GTSNPN and CDR2 is SVGIG in the germline V gene (reference sequence). Source material: blood. The rearrangement joins TRBV30 to TRBJ2-7; unclear D gene. The sequence came from a female donor with papillary thyroid cancer or a benign thyroid nodule (not recorded which). Some clones in this sample may be carry-over from other donors' samples. The CDR3 spells CAWSVPYGYEQYF. The CDR3 DNA reads TGTGCCTGGAGTGTCCCCTATGGCTACGAGCAGTACTTC. The whole variable domain, filled in from reference TRBV30 and TRBJ2-7, reads SQTIHQWPATLVQPVGSPLSLECTVEGTSNPNLYWYRQAAGRGLQLLFYSVGIGQISSEVPQNLSASRPQDRQFILSSKKLLLSDSGFYLCAWSVPYGYEQYFGPGTRLTVT.